What follows are 23 T cell receptor beta chains derived from one specimen sequenced in a study of response to subunit inactivated influenza vaccine. TCRdb passed the RT-PCR reads through MiXCR, listing each CDR3 protein once. The profile shows hundreds of thousands of distinct CDR3 sequences, 11% to 15% of them singletons. The input for sequencing was PBMCs from blood, taken approximately 15 days before vaccination. The receptors were gathered from a man aged 45-60 years who received an inactivated influenza vaccine.

This clonotype was detected a few times. The CDR3 coding sequence is TGTGCCAGCAGCTTAAACGATATTTCTGAAGCTTTCTTT. Encoded protein: CASSLNDISEAFF. J is TRBJ1-1 and V is TRBV7-2; D is undetermined. V was cut by 2 bases and J by 6 bases, with 10 bases left in between. The length of the CDR3 is 13 residues. CDR1 is SGHTA and CDR2 is FQGNSA in the germline V gene.

The chain combines TRBV5-1 with TRBJ1-6; no firm D call. The V gene lost 8 bases and the J gene lost 10 bases, with 16 bases spanning the gap. Germline V gene sequence: CDR1 SGHRS, CDR2 YFSETQ. The CDR3 extends over 13 amino acids. This CDR3 reads CASRGTVRSPLHF. Written as DNA, the CDR3 is TGCGCCAGTAGAGGTACGGTTCGATCACCCCTCCACTTT. Supplemented by reference TRBV5-1 and TRBJ1-6, the full variable domain reads KAGVTQTPRYLIKTRGQQVTLSCSPISGHRSVSWYQQTPGQGLQFLFEYFSETQRNKGNFPGRFSGRQFSNSRSEMNVSTLELGDSALYLCASRGTVRSPLHFGNGTRLTVT.

Worth noting for this clonotype: The germline gene is not matched at one end of the junction; a read error may be the cause. This chain connects TRBV27 to TRBJ2-3; tentative D call: TRBD2 (5 bases). CDR1 is MNHEY and CDR2 is SMNVEV in the germline V gene (reference sequence). The CDR3 sequence is 16 residues long. The CDR3 DNA follows: TGTGCCAGCAGTTTATTTGGGCAATCTAGCATAGATACGCAGTATTTT. The encoded protein is CASSLFGQSSIDTQYF.

This clonotype was detected a few times. The chain combines TRBV20-1 with TRBJ2-2; D is undetermined. This CDR3 region has 13 residues. CDR1 and CDR2 from the germline V gene are DFQATT and SNEGSKA (reference sequence). The germline V and J ends were trimmed by 6 bases and 4 bases, with 12 bases remaining between them. CDR3 residues: CSATGEGTGELFF. In DNA form, the CDR3 reads TGCAGTGCAACGGGTGAAGGCACCGGGGAGCTGTTTTTT.

This clonotype was picked up a small number of times. The rearrangement joins TRBV4-3 to TRBJ2-3, with TRBD2 matching over 14 bases. Germline V lookup: CDR1 LGHNA, CDR2 YSLEER. With V trimmed by 3 bases and J by 2 bases, 13 bases remained unmatched. The CDR3 spans 20 residues. In nucleotides, the CDR3 is TGCGCCAGCAGCCATTCTTTCGGACTAGCGGGGGGTCGTAACACAGATACGCAGTATTTT. It translates to CASSHSFGLAGGRNTDTQYF.

The V call is TRBV12-3 or TRBV12-4, the J call TRBJ2-1; TRBD2 might be the D (5 bases). This CDR3 region has 13 residues. With 7 bases removed from V and 5 bases from J, the gap between germline ends came to 12 bases. This CDR3 is CASTPLENNEQFF. CDR3 nucleotides: TGTGCCAGCACCCCACTAGAAAACAATGAGCAGTTCTTC.

This clonotype turned up a few times. The rearrangement links TRBV9 to TRBJ2-7; D unresolved. Per the germline V gene, CDR1 is SGDLS and CDR2 is YYNGEE. The CDR3 is made up of 13 amino acids. Trimming took off 2 bases at V and 3 bases at J, with 9 bases between the two ends. The CDR3 region has the DNA TGTGCCAGCAGCGTGACCGACGGCTACGAGCAGTACTTC. This translates into CASSVTDGYEQYF.

This clonotype was seen more than once but under ten times. J is TRBJ2-7 and V is TRBV20-1; tentatively, D is TRBD1 or TRBD2 (5 bases each). V was clipped by 6 bases and J by 1 base, with 13 bases between them. Germline loops: CDR1 DFQATT, CDR2 SNEGSKA (reference sequence). This CDR3 is 13 amino acids long. The CDR3 loop reads CSAWGPLSYEQYF. In nucleotides, the CDR3 is TGCAGTGCGTGGGGACCCTTGTCCTACGAGCAGTACTTC.

This chain joins TRBV7-9 and TRBJ2-2; the D is unclear. This CDR3 is 16 amino acids long. The V gene's germline CDR1 is SEHNR and CDR2 FQNEAQ (reference sequence). Trimming took 3 bases from V and 6 from J, leaving 17 bases between them. CDR3 nucleotide sequence: TGTGCCAGCAGCTTCACGTACAAAATAGGGTCCGGGGAGCTGTTTTTT. This translates into CASSFTYKIGSGELFF.

There are many counts of this clonotype. The chain carries TRBV3-1 and TRBJ2-2; 7 nucleotides align to TRBD2. Per the germline V gene, CDR1 is LGHDT and CDR2 is YNNKEL (reference sequence). The CDR3 spans 15 residues. J lost 5 bases, V lost 2 bases, and 5 bases had no gene match. Written as DNA, the CDR3 is TGTGCCAGCAGCCAATCGGCGGGAGTTACCGGGGAGCTGTTTTTT. Its protein is CASSQSAGVTGELFF.

The chain is built from TRBV7-2 and TRBJ2-3; tentatively, D is TRBD1 (6 bases). The CDR3 extends over 16 amino acids. The V end lost 3 bases, the J end lost 0 bases, and 13 bases lay between the germline ends. Germline loops: CDR1 SGHTA, CDR2 FQGNSA. CDR3 loop: CASSFAGTTSTDTQYF. In nucleotides, the CDR3 is TGTGCCAGCAGCTTTGCCGGGACAACTAGCACAGATACGCAGTATTTT.

Only a few counts were recorded for this clonotype. This chain uses TRBV15 with TRBJ2-1; D gene uncertain. V was cut by 0 bases and J by 3 bases, with 9 bases left in between. The germline CDR1 and CDR2 sequences are LNHNV and YYDKDF (reference sequence). The length of the CDR3 is 15 residues. The CDR3 loop is CATSREAAGYNEQFF. CDR3 nucleotide sequence: TGTGCCACCAGCAGAGAAGCAGCCGGCTACAATGAGCAGTTCTTC.

The rearrangement links TRBV24-1 to TRBJ2-1; 8 bases are a match to TRBD1. CDR3 size: 15 residues. Germline V gene lookup returns CDR1 KGHDR and CDR2 SFDVKD. After removal of 5 bases from V and 3 bases from J, the junction contained 5 bases not matched to a gene. The CDR3 loop is CATSGLGQDYNEQFF. As DNA, the CDR3 is TGTGCCACCAGTGGATTGGGACAGGACTACAATGAGCAGTTCTTC.

This clonotype was observed at least ten times. The V and J genes are TRBV12-3 or TRBV12-4 and TRBJ2-3; TRBD2 matches 12 bases. V lost 3 bases to trimming and J lost 6 bases; unmatched junction nucleotides: 7. This CDR3 has 16 amino acids. The CDR3, as DNA: TGTGCCAGCAGTTTGTGGACTAGCGGGAAAGAGGATACGCAGTATTTT. Translating gives CASSLWTSGKEDTQYF.

This clonotype appeared a few times. This chain joins TRBV5-1 and TRBJ2-6, with D perhaps TRBD2 (6 bases). Trimming left V 1 base short and J 0 bases short, with 11 bases between. Germline assignment: CDR1 SGHRS and CDR2 YFSETQ. The CDR3 has 17 amino acids. CDR3 sequence reads: CASSLNGGNSGANVLTF. CDR3 DNA: TGCGCCAGCAGCTTGAACGGGGGAAACTCTGGGGCCAACGTCCTGACTTTC. Supplemented by reference TRBV5-1 and TRBJ2-6, the full variable domain reads KAGVTQTPRYLIKTRGQQVTLSCSPISGHRSVSWYQQTPGQGLQFLFEYFSETQRNKGNFPGRFSGRQFSNSRSEMNVSTLELGDSALYLCASSLNGGNSGANVLTFGAGSRLTVL.

This clonotype was seen a few times. This chain connects TRBV3-1 to TRBJ2-5, with 7 bases fitting TRBD2. This CDR3 has 14 amino acids. Germline V lookup: CDR1 LGHDT, CDR2 YNNKEL (reference sequence). V lost 4 bases and J lost 5; bases outside the gene matches: 7. The CDR3, as DNA: TGTGCCAGCAGCCCCTGGGGGGGGACTGAGACCCAGTACTTC. Residues: CASSPWGGTETQYF.

The table lists this clonotype with many counts. The CDR3 DNA sequence: TGTGCCAGCAGACAGGGGGGAACCTACGAGCAGTACTTC. It translates to CASRQGGTYEQYF. V gene TRBV6-1 combines with J gene TRBJ2-7; 8 bases align to TRBD1. CDR1 is MNHNS, CDR2 SASEGT, per germline. J lost 2 bases, V lost 6 bases, and 3 bases had no gene match. The CDR3 contains 13 residues.

The V and J genes are TRBV28 and TRBJ1-2; D perhaps matches TRBD1 (6 bases). Germline loops: CDR1 MDHEN, CDR2 SYDVKM. V lost 11 bases and J lost 8, with 21 bases in between. The CDR3 sequence is 13 residues long. This CDR3 reads CAGTTGARNGYTF. CDR3 coding DNA: TGTGCCGGGACGACAGGAGCTAGGAACGGCTACACCTTC.

This chain uses TRBV4-2 with TRBJ2-7; TRBD2 aligns across 9 bases. CDR1 and CDR2 (germline): LGHNA, YNFKEQ. The CDR3 runs to 16 residues. J lost 3 bases, V lost 0 bases, and 6 bases had no gene match. The CDR3 DNA sequence: TGTGCCAGCAGCCAAGAGAGGGGAGCGGGGGGCTACGAGCAGTACTTC. Its protein product is CASSQERGAGGYEQYF.

The rearrangement links TRBV7-9 to TRBJ2-7; D unresolved. This CDR3 comprises 15 residues. CDR1 is SEHNR, CDR2 FQNEAQ, per germline (reference sequence). V gave up 1 base and J gave up 6 bases, with 16 bases separating them. Here the CDR3 DNA reads TGTGCCAGCAGCTTAGGTGATCGTGTGCCGGGCGAGCAGTACTTC. Encoded protein: CASSLGDRVPGEQYF.

The DNA for the CDR3 is TGCAGTGCCGAAATAGCAATAGGGGGCGCCGAGCAGTACTTC. Translating gives CSAEIAIGGAEQYF. This chain connects TRBV20-1 to TRBJ2-7; TRBD1 aligns across 7 bases. V dropped 6 bases and J dropped 6; count of bases not matched to a gene: 14. The germline V gene has CDR1 DFQATT and CDR2 SNEGSKA (reference sequence). This CDR3 spans 14 amino acids.

This clonotype was seen at least ten times. The V call is TRBV29-1, the J call TRBJ2-5, with D possibly TRBD1 on 6 matching bases. The CDR3 is made up of 13 amino acids. The germline V gene has CDR1 SQVTM and CDR2 ANQGSEA. V was trimmed by 4 bases and J by 1 base, leaving 10 bases between them. In DNA, the CDR3 is TGCAGCGTTGTGTGGGGGCCCCAAGAGACCCAGTACTTC. Its translation is CSVVWGPQETQYF.

This chain joins TRBV6-2 or TRBV6-3 and TRBJ2-7, with TRBD1 matching 10 bases. V lost 0 bases to trimming and J lost 1 base; unmatched junction nucleotides: 6. This CDR3 region has 17 residues. Germline CDR1 and CDR2: MNHEY and SVGEGT. Here the CDR3 DNA reads TGTGCCAGCAGTTACTCGAGTCAGGACAGGGGGTCCTACGAGCAGTACTTC. Protein: CASSYSSQDRGSYEQYF.